This passage covers 20 T cell receptor beta chains from one sample sequenced in a study of persistence of HIV-infected CD4 T cells. These receptors have no identified antigens. Sequencing used immunoSEQ version 4 in survey mode. Profiling relied on immunoSEQ multiplex PCR, and the TCRdb table lists in-frame clones only, not all of them. The profile covers 15,000 to 20,000 clones, with less than 65% appearing a single time and 7% to 10% taken by the ten largest. Cells were stimulated with CMV-infected fibroblast lysates at 10 ug/mL. CD4+ T cells upregulating both CD40 ligand and CD69 were sorted as responding cells. The specimen was CD4+ T cells sorted from PBMCs after roughly 19-hour stimulation, collected from a patient who received antiretroviral therapy. These receptors were collected from an adult woman with HIV who was CMV-seropositive.

This clone showed up just a few times. This sequence joins TRBV28 and TRBJ2-7; the D gene is possibly TRBD2 (5 bases). This CDR3 comprises 14 residues. Germline CDR1 and CDR2: MDHEN and SYDVKM. Deletions cut 6 bases from V and 7 bases from J, with 19 bases between. The CDR3 reads CASSRGLDQGEQYF. The CDR3 nucleotides are TGTGCCAGCAGCCGTGGACTTGACCAAGGGGAGCAGTACTTC.

V usage is TRBV4-1 and J usage is TRBJ1-2, with D perhaps matching TRBD1 (5 bases). V lost 1 base, J lost 4 bases, and 13 bases lay in between. The germline gives CDR1 MGHRA, CDR2 YSYEKL. The CDR3 has 15 residues. The CDR3: CASSQGSGLGYGYTF. The CDR3, as DNA: TGCGCCAGCAGCCAAGGTTCAGGGCTTGGCTATGGCTACACCTTC.

This clone was detected a few times. The V and J genes are TRBV5-1 and TRBJ2-7; weak D call: TRBD1 (6 bases). Trimming stripped 0 bases from V and 7 bases from J, with 14 bases between. This CDR3 is 14 amino acids long. Germline loops: CDR1 SGHRS, CDR2 YFSETQ. Written as DNA, the CDR3 is TGCGCCAGCAGCTTGGCCCTCCCAGGGGATGAGCAGTACTTC. Its protein product is CASSLALPGDEQYF.

This clone was detected a few times. This chain connects TRBV7-2 to TRBJ1-6; D gene uncertain. Germline CDR1 and CDR2: SGHTA and FQGNSA. There are 15 residues in the CDR3. V lost 1 base to trimming and J lost 9 bases, with 13 bases between them. The CDR3 region is CASSLVPGSSSPLHF. In DNA form, the CDR3 reads TGTGCCAGCAGCTTAGTTCCCGGGAGCTCTTCACCCCTCCACTTT.

This clone came up a few times. The chain has TRBV7-8 and TRBJ2-1; D not resolved. Germline CDR1 and CDR2: SGHVS and FQNEAQ. V was pared by 2 bases and J by 6 bases, with 5 bases between. The CDR3 length is 12 residues. DNA of the CDR3: TGTGCCAGCAGCTTAACGCGCAATGAGCAGTTCTTC. It is translated as CASSLTRNEQFF.

The chain joins TRBV28 to TRBJ2-3, with D possibly being TRBD1 (5 bases). The V end lost 3 bases, the J end lost 4 bases, and 17 bases lay between the germline ends. The germline CDR1 and CDR2 sequences are MDHEN and SYDVKM. The CDR3 consists of 16 residues. CDR3 DNA: TGTGCCAGCAGTTTCCCAGGGTCCGGTCAACCAGATACGCAGTATTTT. Amino acid sequence: CASSFPGSGQPDTQYF.

V and J are TRBV2 and TRBJ2-3, with D possibly matching TRBD2 (7 bases). Germline CDR1 reads SNHLY; CDR2 reads FYNNEI. The length of the CDR3 is 15 residues. V lost 2 bases and J lost 2, with 11 bases in between. CDR3: CASSEFAGATDTQYF. CDR3 sequence (DNA): TGTGCCAGCAGTGAATTCGCGGGGGCCACAGATACGCAGTATTTT.

This clone qualifies as medium-sized. This chain's CDR3 is CASTQNGESGEAFF. CDR3 bases: TGTGCCAGCACCCAAAATGGGGAGAGTGGTGAAGCTTTCTTT. This chain connects TRBV6-5 to TRBJ1-1; D gene ambiguous. The germline V gene has CDR1 MNHEY and CDR2 SVGAGI. CDR3 size: 14 residues. The ends were cut back, 7 bases at V and 7 bases at J, with 19 bases in the middle.

The V and J genes are TRBV3-1 (or the pseudogene TRBV3-2) and TRBJ1-5; 9 positions agree with TRBD1. This CDR3 is built from 14 residues. V shed 1 base, J shed 16 bases, and the junction held 11 bases outside the gene matches. Germline CDR1 reads LGHDT; CDR2 reads YNNKEL (reference sequence). CDR3 in amino acids: CASSQGEWDRDKHF. The DNA for the CDR3 is TGTGCCAGCAGCCAAGGTGAATGGGACAGGGATAAACATTTT.

The chain couples TRBV6-5 to TRBJ1-2, with TRBD1 matching over 8 bases. Per the germline V gene, CDR1 is MNHEY and CDR2 is SVGAGI. The CDR3 loop spans 12 amino acids. V lost 7 bases to trimming and J lost 8 bases; unmatched junction nucleotides: 6. The CDR3 spells CASTSGGWGYTF. The CDR3 DNA reads as TGTGCCAGCACCTCAGGGGGCTGGGGCTACACCTTC.

This clone was seen a handful of times. V usage is TRBV7-2 and J usage is TRBJ2-1; TRBD2 matches 10 bases. CDR1 and CDR2 from the germline V gene are SGHTA and FQGNSA. The CDR3 sequence is 16 residues long. V lost 5 bases to trimming and J lost 4 bases; unmatched junction nucleotides: 8. The CDR3, as DNA: TGTGCCAGCAGCCCTACTTCTAGCGGGGGTTACAATGAGCAGTTCTTC. This translates into CASSPTSSGGYNEQFF.

This chain connects TRBV5-1 to TRBJ1-6; D possibly corresponds to TRBD1 (6 bases). This CDR3 spans 14 amino acids. Trimming took off 6 bases at V and 6 bases at J, with 13 bases between the two ends. Germline-derived CDR1 and CDR2 are SGHRS and YFSETQ. CDR3 loop: CASNPSGANSPLHF. The CDR3, as DNA: TGCGCCAGCAATCCCTCAGGGGCTAATTCACCCCTCCACTTT. Filled out from reference TRBV5-1 and TRBJ1-6, the complete variable domain reads KAGVTQTPRYLIKTRGQQVTLSCSPISGHRSVSWYQQTPGQGLQFLFEYFSETQRNKGNFPGRFSGRQFSNSRSEMNVSTLELGDSALYLCASNPSGANSPLHFGNGTRLTVT.

The rearrangement uses TRBV27 and TRBJ2-5; either TRBD1 or TRBD2 may supply D (6 bases each). This CDR3 has 12 residues. V gave up 9 bases and J gave up 2 bases, with 10 bases separating them. Germline lookup yields CDR1 MNHEY and CDR2 SMNVEV (reference sequence). CDR3 coding DNA: TGTGCCAGTGGGGGGCTGCAAGAGACCCAGTACTTC. Protein product: CASGGLQETQYF.

Regarding this clone: Other DNA sequences in the sample encode the same CDR3. The rearrangement joins TRBV6-5 to TRBJ1-5; D call uncertain. The length of the CDR3 is 13 residues. The germline CDR1 and CDR2 sequences are MNHEY and SVGAGI. V dropped 5 bases and J dropped 3 bases, with 8 bases sitting between them. CDR3 loop: CASSTDSNQPQHF. CDR3 nucleotide sequence: TGTGCCAGCAGTACAGACTCCAATCAGCCCCAGCATTTT.

V is TRBV5-4 and J is TRBJ2-7, with TRBD2 matching 8 bases. Germline V gene lookup returns CDR1 SGHNT and CDR2 YYREEE (reference sequence). V lost 1 base to trimming and J lost 3 bases; unmatched junction nucleotides: 6. The length of the CDR3 is 15 residues. CDR3 DNA sequence: TGTGCCAGCAGCTTGTTACCCGGGGGGGACTACGAGCAGTACGTC. Translating it yields CASSLLPGGDYEQYV.

The CDR3 region has the DNA TGTGCCAGTAGGCGAGGGACAGAAGAGACCCAGTACTTC. It is translated as CASRRGTEETQYF. The rearrangement links TRBV19 to TRBJ2-5; 7 bases align to TRBD1. The CDR3 is made up of 13 amino acids. Trimming removed 6 bases from V and 3 bases from J; junction bases left unmatched: 4. CDR1 and CDR2 (germline): LNHDA, SQIVND (reference sequence).

There are a few counts of this clone. This sample includes further DNA sequences coding for the same CDR3. The chain is built from TRBV18 and TRBJ1-2; D unresolved. The V and J ends lost 2 bases and 4 bases respectively, with 5 bases between them. The CDR3 consists of 12 residues. Germline V gene lookup returns CDR1 KGHSH and CDR2 LQKENI. The CDR3 DNA is TGTGCCAGCTCACCAGATACCTATGGCTACACCTTC. This gives the protein CASSPDTYGYTF.

The rearrangement joins TRBV27 to TRBJ2-1, with 7 nucleotides matching TRBD1. CDR3 length equals 14 residues. The V gene end was trimmed by 6 bases and the J gene end by 2 bases; junction bases not matched to a gene: 4. The V gene's germline CDR1 is MNHEY and CDR2 SMNVEV (reference sequence). CDR3 residues: CASSGTVPYNEQFF. In DNA, the CDR3 is TGTGCCAGCAGCGGGACAGTACCCTACAATGAGCAGTTCTTC.

By share, this clone counts as large. The chain joins TRBV5-1 to TRBJ1-2; TRBD1 matches 9 bases. J gave up 4 bases and V 6 bases, and 10 bases lay outside the gene matches. CDR1 and CDR2 (germline): SGHRS, YFSETQ. The CDR3 spans 15 residues. CDR3 residues: CASKDEPGQGYGYTF. CDR3 coding DNA: TGCGCCAGCAAGGACGAACCGGGACAGGGCTATGGCTACACCTTC.

This clone occurred a few times. The CDR3 DNA sequence: TGTGCCAGCACCCCCTCGGGGGGCTATGGCTACACCTTC. Translated: CASTPSGGYGYTF. The chain is built from TRBV6-6 and TRBJ1-2, with a possible D match to TRBD1 (5 bases). This CDR3 is built from 13 residues. Looked up from germline, CDR1 is MNHNY and CDR2 is SVGAGI (reference sequence). V was clipped by 7 bases and J by 4 bases, with 13 bases between them.